The table lists the clone carrying this TCR beta chain with a count of one. What it binds is not known. This sample stems from a study of T cells in Graves' hyperthyroidism and ophthalmopathy. Study details: At initial diagnosis, before any treatment had begun, peripheral blood was obtained.

From RNA transcripts, TCR beta CDR3 regions were amplified. A set of HTBI primers served as the primers for a first-round RT-PCR of the TCR CDR3. MiXCR, run by TCRdb on the multiplex PCR reads, gives a single entry per CDR3 protein. The sample carries 490,000 or so distinct CDR3 sequences, about 20% recorded once. Regarding the study as a whole: Through a model of 13 V-J features, ophthalmopathy was separated from stable hyperthyroidism. Model-based prediction identified ophthalmopathy a median around seven months prior to its onset.

Germline V gene data show CDR1 as DFQATT and CDR2 as SNEGSKA (reference sequence). There are 14 residues in the CDR3. The V and J ends lost 5 bases and 2 bases respectively, with 13 bases between them. Sequencing was done on a sample of blood. This sequence joins TRBV20-1 and TRBJ2-1; TRBD2 might be the D (6 bases). This clonotype was sampled from a man in his forties or fifties with Graves' ophthalmopathy. DNA of the CDR3: TGCAGTGCTCGTAGCGGAGAGACCTACAATGAGCAGTTCTTC. The encoded protein is CSARSGETYNEQFF.